Listed below are T cell receptor beta chains from one sample, sequenced in a study of blood T cell repertoires in COVID-19. Here immunoSEQ multiplex PCR was the method, and the copy in TCRdb shows in-frame clones only, minus some. The table shows fewer than 50,000 clones, with roughly 87% occurring only once. Sequenced input: peripheral blood. The receptors were gathered from a man in his sixties with COVID-19, enrolled during active disease. Each CDR3 is given with its conserved first and last residue. D genes are given only for firm matches. Not every row has a clone size; where given, it reads once, few, many or a size class.

j_call	v_call	d_call	clone_size	cdr3_nt	cdr3_aa
TRBJ2-2	TRBV5-1	-	few	TGCGCCAGCAGCTTGGATCTAGCGTCAACCGGGGAGCTGTTTTTT	CASSLDLASTGELFF
TRBJ2-3	TRBV7-2	-	-	TGTGCCAGCAGCTTAGGCGGGACGCAGTATTTT	CASSLGGTQYF
TRBJ2-3	TRBV21-1	-	-	TGTGCCAGCAGCAAACGCAGGTTCACTAGCGGGAGGATTCCAGATACGCAGTATTTT	CASSKRRFTSGRIPDTQYF
TRBJ1-1	TRBV12-5	-	-	TGTGCTAGTGGTTTGGTAATGGGCTCCGGAGCTTTCTTT	CASGLVMGSGAFF
TRBJ2-5	TRBV2	TRBD1	-	TGTGCCAGCATACAGGGGGGTGGAGAGACCCAGTACTTC	CASIQGGGETQYF
TRBJ2-7	TRBV20-1	TRBD2	medium-sized	TGCAGTGCCACTAGCGGGCACGAGCAGTACTTC	CSATSGHEQYF
TRBJ2-2	TRBV19	TRBD2	-	TGTGCCAGTAGTATAGGGGAGGGACTAGCGGGATACGGGGAGCTGTTTTTT	CASSIGEGLAGYGELFF
TRBJ2-7	TRBV27	TRBD2	-	TGTGCCAGCAGTAAAGGGACTAGCGGGAACGAGCAGTACTTC	CASSKGTSGNEQYF
TRBJ2-5	TRBV4-1	TRBD2	-	TGCGCCAGCAGCCAAGGGACTAGTGACGAGACCCAGTACTTC	CASSQGTSDETQYF
TRBJ1-1	TRBV6-1	-	-	TGTGCCAGCAGTCTAACAGGTGACACTGAAGCTTTCTTT	CASSLTGDTEAFF
TRBJ2-2	TRBV5-1	TRBD1	-	TGCGCCAGCAGGGGAAGGACAGGCACCGGGGAGCTGTTTTTT	CASRGRTGTGELFF
TRBJ2-7	TRBV2	-	-	TGTGCCAGCAGTGAGTCCGCCTACGAGCAGTACTTC	CASSESAYEQYF
TRBJ2-7	TRBV3-1/TRBV3-2	-	-	TGTGCCAGCAGCCAAGGACAGTTGTCCTACGAGCAGTACTTC	CASSQGQLSYEQYF
TRBJ1-5	TRBV19	-	-	TGTGCCAGTAGTACCCAAAACAGGGAGAATCAGCCCCAGCATTTT	CASSTQNRENQPQHF
TRBJ1-2	TRBV6-1	TRBD1	-	TGTGCCAGCAGGGAAGCGTCCGGGACAGGGGCATCTAACTATGGCTACACCTTC	CASREASGTGASNYGYTF
TRBJ1-3	TRBV4-2	TRBD1	-	TGTGCCAGCAGCTCCGGACGGGACAGTTTGGGCACCATATATTTT	CASSSGRDSLGTIYF
TRBJ2-7	TRBV20-1	-	-	TGCAGTGCTCAAGGGGCCTACGAGCAGTACTTC	CSAQGAYEQYF
TRBJ2-1	TRBV9	TRBD1	-	TGTGCCAGCAGCGTAGGAGACAGGGGCAACAATGAGCAGTTCTTC	CASSVGDRGNNEQFF
TRBJ1-1	TRBV3-1/TRBV3-2	-	-	TGTGCCAGCAGCCACCTCGCAGGGGACACTGAAGCTTTCTTT	CASSHLAGDTEAFF
TRBJ2-1	TRBV13	TRBD1	once	TGTGCCAGCAGCTCGGCCGGGACAGGGCGTCAGGATGAGCAGTTCTTC	CASSSAGTGRQDEQFF
TRBJ2-1	TRBV14	TRBD2	-	TGTGCCAGCAGCCAAGCTCGGGAGGGGAATGAGCAGTTCTTC	CASSQAREGNEQFF
TRBJ2-7	TRBV9	TRBD1	medium-sized	TGTGCCAGCAGCGTAGACGACAGGGGGATCTCCTACGAGCAGTACTTC	CASSVDDRGISYEQYF
TRBJ1-4	TRBV5-3	-	few	TGTGCCAGAAGCCCAGACTCCCACAAGGTTGGCGAAGAAAAACTGTTTTTT	CARSPDSHKVGEEKLFF
TRBJ2-7	TRBV14	TRBD2	once	TGTGCCAGCAGCCCGGGACTAGCTAGCTACGAGCAGTACTTC	CASSPGLASYEQYF
TRBJ2-3	TRBV27	TRBD2	-	TGTGCCAGCAGTTTTAGCGGGAGTGAAACAGATACGCAGTATTTT	CASSFSGSETDTQYF
TRBJ2-7	TRBV19	TRBD1	-	TGTGCCAGTAGTGCCCGGGACAGGGGACGTGACGAGCAGTACTTC	CASSARDRGRDEQYF
TRBJ1-3	TRBV30	-	-	TGTGCCTGGAGTGTTCGGAGGTATGGAAACACCATATATTTT	CAWSVRRYGNTIYF
TRBJ2-3	TRBV29-1	TRBD2	-	TGCAGCGCTCGCCAGGCTAGCGGGTACACAGATACGCAGTATTTT	CSARQASGYTDTQYF
TRBJ1-5	TRBV6-5	TRBD1	few	TGTGCCAGCAGCAACACAGGGGTAAGCAATCAGCCCCAGCATTTT	CASSNTGVSNQPQHF
TRBJ2-1	TRBV5-6	-	-	TGTGCCAGCAGCCGCCGGGAACCCTACAATGAGCAGTTCTTC	CASSRREPYNEQFF
TRBJ2-1	TRBV5-6	TRBD1	-	TGTGCCAGCAGCATCGCCGGGACAGGGGAGAATGAGCAGTTCTTC	CASSIAGTGENEQFF
TRBJ1-5	TRBV6-2/TRBV6-3	-	-	TGTGCCAGCAGTTACTCTTCAGATAGCAATCAGCCCCAGCATTTT	CASSYSSDSNQPQHF
TRBJ2-3	TRBV2	TRBD2	-	TGTGCCAGCAGTGAATGGGCTAGCGGGAGGGCCTTAGATACGCAGTATTTT	CASSEWASGRALDTQYF
TRBJ2-7	TRBV13	TRBD1	-	TGTGCCAGCAGTCCCGCCGGGACAGGGGATCGCGAGCAGTACTTC	CASSPAGTGDREQYF
TRBJ2-3	TRBV15	TRBD1	-	TGTGCCACCAGCAGGGACAGGAGATACACAGATACGCAGTATTTT	CATSRDRRYTDTQYF
TRBJ2-5	TRBV10-3	-	-	TGTGCCATCACAAGCGGAGGTGAGACCCAGTACTTC	CAITSGGETQYF
TRBJ1-1	TRBV19	-	-	TGTGCCAGTAGTACAGGGCTAAACACTGAAGCTTTCTTT	CASSTGLNTEAFF
TRBJ1-5	TRBV2	-	-	TGTGCCAGCAGTGAGGGCAGGGAAAATCAGCCCCAGCATTTT	CASSEGRENQPQHF
TRBJ2-3	TRBV5-1	-	-	TGCGCCAGCAGCTTGACAGGACTAAGTAGCACAGATACGCAGTATTTT	CASSLTGLSSTDTQYF
TRBJ2-5	TRBV9	-	-	TGTGCCAGCAGCCCTAATCCGGAGGAGACCCAGTACTTC	CASSPNPEETQYF
TRBJ1-5	TRBV30	-	few	TGTGCCTGGAGTGTACGGTCCAATCAGCCCCAGCATTTT	CAWSVRSNQPQHF
TRBJ1-1	TRBV28	TRBD1	-	TGTGCCAGCAGACTCCAGGGGGAGAGCACTGAAGCTTTCTTT	CASRLQGESTEAFF
TRBJ2-3	TRBV19	-	-	TGTGCCAGTAGTATACTTTTTTCAGATACGCAGTATTTT	CASSILFSDTQYF